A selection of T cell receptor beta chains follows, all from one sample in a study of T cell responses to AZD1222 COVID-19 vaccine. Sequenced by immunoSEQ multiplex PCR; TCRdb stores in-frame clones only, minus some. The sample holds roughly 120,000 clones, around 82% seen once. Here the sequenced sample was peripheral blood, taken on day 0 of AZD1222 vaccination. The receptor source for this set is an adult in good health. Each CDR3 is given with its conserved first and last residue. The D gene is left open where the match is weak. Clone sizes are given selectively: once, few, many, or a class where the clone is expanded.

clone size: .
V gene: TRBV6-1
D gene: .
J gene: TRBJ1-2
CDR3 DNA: TGTGCCAGCAGTGAATCGAGGGTTCGTGGCTACACCTTC
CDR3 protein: CASSESRVRGYTF

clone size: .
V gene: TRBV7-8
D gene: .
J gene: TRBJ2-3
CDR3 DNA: TGTGCCAGCAGCACACACACGTTCGCCTGGGTAGATACGCAGTATTTT
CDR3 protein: CASSTHTFAWVDTQYF

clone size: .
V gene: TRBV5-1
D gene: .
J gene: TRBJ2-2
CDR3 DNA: TGCGCCAGCAGCTTGGCCACCAAAAGGGACACCGGGGAGCTGTTTTTT
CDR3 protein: CASSLATKRDTGELFF

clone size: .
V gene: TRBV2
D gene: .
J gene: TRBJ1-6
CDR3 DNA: TGTGCCACCATCTCCAGCTCCTATAATTCACCCCTCCACTTT
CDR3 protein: CATISSSYNSPLHF

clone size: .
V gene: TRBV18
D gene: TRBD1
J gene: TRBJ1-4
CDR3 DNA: TGTGCCAGCTCACCGCCGGGACAGCCTAATGAAAAACTGTTTTTT
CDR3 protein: CASSPPGQPNEKLFF

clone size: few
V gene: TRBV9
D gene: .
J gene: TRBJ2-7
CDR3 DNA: TGTGCCAGCAGCGACGGAGGGCCGGGAGATCCACTTTCCTACGAGCAGTACTTC
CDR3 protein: CASSDGGPGDPLSYEQYF

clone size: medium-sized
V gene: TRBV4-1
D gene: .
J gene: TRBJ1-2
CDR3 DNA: TGCGCCAGCAGCCAAGAGCCGTTGGGGGTTTGGTATGGCTACACCTTC
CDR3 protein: CASSQEPLGVWYGYTF

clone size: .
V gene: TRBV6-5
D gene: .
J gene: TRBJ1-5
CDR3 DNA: TGTGCCAGCAGCGCCAGGGTATTAAGCAATCAGCCCCAGCATTTT
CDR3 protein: CASSARVLSNQPQHF

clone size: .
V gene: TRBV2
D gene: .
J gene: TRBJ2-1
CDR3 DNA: TGTGCCAGCATTGTGGCTAGCTCCTACAATGAGCAGTTCTTC
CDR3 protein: CASIVASSYNEQFF

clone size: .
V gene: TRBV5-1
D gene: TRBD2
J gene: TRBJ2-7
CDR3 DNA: TGCGCCAGCAGCCGGGACAACGGGGGGGCTGACGAGCAGTACTTC
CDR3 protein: CASSRDNGGADEQYF

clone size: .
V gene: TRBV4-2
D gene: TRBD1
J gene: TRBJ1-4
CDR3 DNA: TGTGCCAGCAGCTACCAGGGGGCCGCAACTAATGAAAAACTGTTTTTT
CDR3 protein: CASSYQGAATNEKLFF

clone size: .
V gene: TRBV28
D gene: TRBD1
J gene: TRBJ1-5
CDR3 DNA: TGTGCCAGCAGTTTCAGGGGGAAGGGCAATCAGCCCCAGCATTTT
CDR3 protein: CASSFRGKGNQPQHF

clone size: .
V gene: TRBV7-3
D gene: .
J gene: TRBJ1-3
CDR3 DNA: TGTGCCAGCAGCTTTGGCCCCCTCGGGGGGGCGGCTGGAAACACCATATATTTT
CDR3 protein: CASSFGPLGGAAGNTIYF

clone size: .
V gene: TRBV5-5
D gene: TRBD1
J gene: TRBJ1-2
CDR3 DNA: TGTGCCAGCAGCGTCGACAGGGGGGACTATGGCTACACCTTC
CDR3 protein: CASSVDRGDYGYTF

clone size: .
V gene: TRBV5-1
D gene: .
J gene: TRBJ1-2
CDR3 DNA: TGCGCCAGCAGCTTGGGACAGCCACTTTATGGCTACACCTTC
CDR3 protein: CASSLGQPLYGYTF

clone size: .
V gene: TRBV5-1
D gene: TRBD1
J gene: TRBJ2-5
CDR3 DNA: TGCGCCAGCAGCCCAGGACAGGGGAGGGAGACCCAGTACTTC
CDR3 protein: CASSPGQGRETQYF

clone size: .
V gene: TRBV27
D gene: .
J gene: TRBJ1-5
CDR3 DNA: TGTGCCAGCAGTTTGTTTCCCCCAGGAGGAGATACGAGCAATCAGCCCCAGCATTTT
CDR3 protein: CASSLFPPGGDTSNQPQHF

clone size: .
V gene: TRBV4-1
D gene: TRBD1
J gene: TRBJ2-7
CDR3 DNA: TGCGCCAGCAGCCAAGTCGACAGGGTATCCTACGAGCAGTACTTC
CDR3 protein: CASSQVDRVSYEQYF

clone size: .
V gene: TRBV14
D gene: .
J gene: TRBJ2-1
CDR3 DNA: TGTGCCAGCAGCCACCGACAGGGGAGGGGAGGAAATGAGCAGTTCTTC
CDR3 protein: CASSHRQGRGGNEQFF

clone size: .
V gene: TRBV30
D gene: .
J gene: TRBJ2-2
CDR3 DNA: TGTGCCTGGAGCGGGCAGAACACCGGGGAGCTGTTTTTT
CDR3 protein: CAWSGQNTGELFF

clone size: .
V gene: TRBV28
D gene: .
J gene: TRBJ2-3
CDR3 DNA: TGTGCCAGCAGTCCGCCCTCCACAGATACGCAGTATTTT
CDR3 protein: CASSPPSTDTQYF

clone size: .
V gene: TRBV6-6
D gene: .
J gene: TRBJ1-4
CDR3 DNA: TGTGCCAGCAGTCTTCCCCATGGGGGGGGTGAAAAACTGTTTTTT
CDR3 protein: CASSLPHGGGEKLFF

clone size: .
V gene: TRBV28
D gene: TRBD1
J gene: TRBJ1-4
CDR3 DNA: TGTGCCAGCAGGGGGGTTTGGGACAGGCGAAATGAAAAACTGTTTTTT
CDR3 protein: CASRGVWDRRNEKLFF

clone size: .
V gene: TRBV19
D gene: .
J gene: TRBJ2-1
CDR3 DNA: TGTGCCAGTAGTATAGTGGGCAGCCCTGAGCAGTTCTTC
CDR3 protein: CASSIVGSPEQFF

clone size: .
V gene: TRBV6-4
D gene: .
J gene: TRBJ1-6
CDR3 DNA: TGTGCCAGCAGTGACGGCCAGTATAATTCACCCCTCCACTTT
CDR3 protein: CASSDGQYNSPLHF

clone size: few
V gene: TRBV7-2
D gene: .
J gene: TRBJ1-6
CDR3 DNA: TGTGCCAGCAGCATGCGACAGAGCAGGGATTCACCCCTCCACTTT
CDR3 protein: CASSMRQSRDSPLHF

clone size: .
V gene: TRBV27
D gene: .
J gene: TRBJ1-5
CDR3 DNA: TGTGCCAGCAGTCTAATCCAGGGGACAATTATCACCTCCAATCAGCCCCAGCATTTT
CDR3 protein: CASSLIQGTIITSNQPQHF

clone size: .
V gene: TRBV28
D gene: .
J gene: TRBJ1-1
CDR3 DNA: TGTGCCAGCAGTTTATATACGTTTGAAGCTTTCTTT
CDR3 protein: CASSLYTFEAFF

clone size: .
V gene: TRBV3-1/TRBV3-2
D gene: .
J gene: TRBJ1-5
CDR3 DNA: TGTGCCAGCAGCCGAGAGAATCAGCCCCAGCATTTT
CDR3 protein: CASSRENQPQHF

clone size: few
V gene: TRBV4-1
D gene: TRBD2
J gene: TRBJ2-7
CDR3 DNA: TGCGCCAGCAGCCCAATACGGACTAGCGGAATATACGAGCAGTACTTC
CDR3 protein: CASSPIRTSGIYEQYF

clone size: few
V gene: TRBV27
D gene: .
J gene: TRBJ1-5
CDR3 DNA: TGTGCCAGCAGTCCCCGGGATAGCAATCAGCCCCAGCATTTT
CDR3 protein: CASSPRDSNQPQHF

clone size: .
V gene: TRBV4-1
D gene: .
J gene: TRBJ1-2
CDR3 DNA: TGCGCCAGCAGCGAAGGGGGGGTAAGCACCTATGGCTACACCTTC
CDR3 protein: CASSEGGVSTYGYTF

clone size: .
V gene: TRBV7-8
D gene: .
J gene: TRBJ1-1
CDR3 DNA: TGTGCCAGCAGCTCCCGTCCGGGTGGGGGCACTGAAGCTTTCTTT
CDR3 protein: CASSSRPGGGTEAFF

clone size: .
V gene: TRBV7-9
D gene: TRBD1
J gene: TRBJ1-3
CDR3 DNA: TGTGCCAGCAGCGGACTACGGACAGGGGCGGCTGGAAACACCATATATTTT
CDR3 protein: CASSGLRTGAAGNTIYF

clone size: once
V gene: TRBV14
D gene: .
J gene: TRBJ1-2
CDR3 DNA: TGTGCCAGCAGCCCGTTCAGGGCTAACTATGGCTACACCTTC
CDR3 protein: CASSPFRANYGYTF

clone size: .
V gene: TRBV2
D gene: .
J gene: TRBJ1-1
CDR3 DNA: TGTGCCAGCAGCGGCAGGGCAAGCTATGAAGCTTTCTTT
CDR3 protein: CASSGRASYEAFF

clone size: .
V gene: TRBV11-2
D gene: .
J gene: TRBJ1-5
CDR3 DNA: TGTGCCAGCAGCTCCTCTTACGGGAATCAGCCCCAGCATTTT
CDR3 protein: CASSSSYGNQPQHF

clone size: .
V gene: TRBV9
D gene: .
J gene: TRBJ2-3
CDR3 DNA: TGTGCCAGCAGCTCCCGACTAGGCGGGTACACAGATACGCAGTATTTT
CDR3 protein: CASSSRLGGYTDTQYF

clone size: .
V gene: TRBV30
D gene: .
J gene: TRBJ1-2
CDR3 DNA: TGTGCCTTCTATCAGCTTGCTAACTATGGCTACACCTTC
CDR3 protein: CAFYQLANYGYTF

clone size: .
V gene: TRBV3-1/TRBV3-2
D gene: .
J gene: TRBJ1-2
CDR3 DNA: TGTGCCAGCAGCCAAACCCCCTCCTCCGGCTACACCTTC
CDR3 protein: CASSQTPSSGYTF

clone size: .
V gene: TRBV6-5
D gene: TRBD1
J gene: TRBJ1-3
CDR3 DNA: TGTGCCAGCAAGGGACAGGCCGGCTCTGGAAACACCATATATTTT
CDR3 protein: CASKGQAGSGNTIYF

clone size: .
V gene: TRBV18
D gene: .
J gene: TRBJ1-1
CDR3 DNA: TGTGCCAGCTCACAAACAGGGTATGGCACTGAAGCTTTCTTT
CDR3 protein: CASSQTGYGTEAFF

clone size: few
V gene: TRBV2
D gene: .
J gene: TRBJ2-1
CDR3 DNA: TGTGCCAGCCGTTCCCGGGGCGTGGCAAGCTCCTACAATGAGCAGTTCTTC
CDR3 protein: CASRSRGVASSYNEQFF

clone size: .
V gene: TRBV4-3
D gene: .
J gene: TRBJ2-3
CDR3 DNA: TGCGCCAGCAGCCAACAAGAGCCTAGCACAGATACGCAGTATTTT
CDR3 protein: CASSQQEPSTDTQYF

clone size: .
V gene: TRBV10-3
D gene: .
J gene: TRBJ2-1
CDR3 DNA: TGTGCCATCAGTGACCCCCGGGGTGGGGACTACAATGAGCAGTTCTTC
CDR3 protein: CAISDPRGGDYNEQFF

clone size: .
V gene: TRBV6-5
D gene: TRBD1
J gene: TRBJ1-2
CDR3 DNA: TGTGCCAGCAGAGGACAGGGGTCTAACTATGGCTACACCTTC
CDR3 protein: CASRGQGSNYGYTF

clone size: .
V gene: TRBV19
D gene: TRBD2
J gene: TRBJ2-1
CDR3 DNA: TGTGCCAGTAGTGGCCTCGGACTAGCGGGAAATCCCCGGGAGCAGTTCTTC
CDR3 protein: CASSGLGLAGNPREQFF

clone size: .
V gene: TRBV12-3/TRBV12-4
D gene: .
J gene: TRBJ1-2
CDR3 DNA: TGTGCCAGCAGCAACCAATATGGCTACACCTTC
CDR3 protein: CASSNQYGYTF

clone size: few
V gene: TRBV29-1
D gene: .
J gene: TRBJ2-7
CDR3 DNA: TGCAGCGTTGAGGTCGCGGACTACGAGCAGTACTTC
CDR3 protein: CSVEVADYEQYF

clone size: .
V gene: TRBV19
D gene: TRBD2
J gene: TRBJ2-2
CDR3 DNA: TGTGCCAGTACCCAAACAAAGCAGGGACTAGGTGTGGAGCTGTTTTTT
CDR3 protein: CASTQTKQGLGVELFF

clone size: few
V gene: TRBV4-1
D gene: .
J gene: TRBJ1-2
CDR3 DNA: TGCGCCAGCAGCCAAGTTGGGGGGCTCGGTAATGGCTACACCTTC
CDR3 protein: CASSQVGGLGNGYTF

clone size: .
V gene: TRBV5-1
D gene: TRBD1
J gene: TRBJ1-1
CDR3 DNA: TGCGCCAGCAGCACCGGGACAGGGGGGTCTGAAGCTTTCTTT
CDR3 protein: CASSTGTGGSEAFF